The 20 T cell receptor beta chains reported below all come from one sample, sequenced in a study of regulatory T cells in long-lasting Graves disease. Time point: newly diagnosed GD, antithyroid drugs for less than 3 months. Isolated PBMC RNA provided the starting material for the TCR library. Combining iRepertoire HTBI primers with Arm-PCR of CDR3 regions, the authors built TCR beta libraries. Using its own MiXCR run on the multiplex PCR reads, TCRdb lists one record per CDR3 protein. The sample contains more than 400,000 distinct CDR3 sequences, 16% of which appear only once. These records were also assigned to another study, of T cells in Graves' hyperthyroidism and ophthalmopathy.

Specimen: peripheral blood mononuclear cells (PBMCs), collected at new diagnosis, from a patient treated with antithyroid drugs. Source of these receptors: a woman aged 25 to 45 with Graves disease.

This clonotype was recorded at least ten times. This chain joins TRBV7-2 and TRBJ2-3; 14 nucleotides match TRBD2. CDR3 length equals 18 residues. V lost 1 base and J lost 2; bases outside the gene matches: 5. Looked up from germline, CDR1 is SGHTA and CDR2 is FQGNSA. The CDR3 here is CASSLVTSGRADTDTQYF. The DNA for the CDR3 is TGTGCCAGCAGCTTAGTGACTAGCGGGAGGGCGGACACAGATACGCAGTATTTT.

This clonotype was counted only a few times. The chain has TRBV20-1 and TRBJ1-1, with 8 bases aligning to TRBD1. CDR1 and CDR2 from the germline V gene are DFQATT and SNEGSKA (reference sequence). The CDR3 loop spans 12 amino acids. The ends lost 5 bases at V and 6 bases at J; junction bases unmatched: 5. CDR3 loop: CSAFQGAAEAFF. The CDR3 coding sequence is TGCAGTGCTTTTCAGGGGGCCGCTGAAGCTTTCTTT.

This clonotype was recorded a few times. V gene TRBV20-1 combines with J gene TRBJ2-3; D tentatively fits TRBD1 or TRBD2 (5 bases each). Germline V CDR1 and CDR2: DFQATT, SNEGSKA (reference sequence). V was clipped by 6 bases and J by 6 bases, with 16 bases between them. The CDR3 extends over 13 amino acids. CDR3 nucleotides: TGCAGTGCCCAATGGGACCGAAGGGATACGCAGTATTTT. Amino acid sequence: CSAQWDRRDTQYF.

This clonotype was observed many times. The gene calls are TRBV7-9 and TRBJ2-1; TRBD2 matches at 8 bases. Germline CDR1 is SEHNR and CDR2 is FQNEAQ (reference sequence). Trimming at V came to 8 bases and at J to 10 bases, leaving 13 bases not matched to a gene. This CDR3 region has 14 residues. This CDR3 reads CASGTSGAFREQFF. The CDR3, as DNA: TGTGCCAGCGGCACTAGCGGAGCCTTCAGAGAGCAGTTCTTC.

This clonotype was seen at least ten times. V and J are TRBV28 and TRBJ2-3; maybe TRBD1 (5 bases). The germline CDR1 and CDR2 sequences are MDHEN and SYDVKM. V was cut by 5 bases and J by 2 bases, with 11 bases left in between. CDR3 length: 14 residues. CDR3 in DNA: TGTGCCAGCAGTCTAGGACACAACACAGATACGCAGTATTTT. Translating it yields CASSLGHNTDTQYF.

The J gene is TRBJ2-1, the V gene TRBV11-3, with TRBD2 matching over 8 bases. V was pared by 5 bases and J by 12 bases, with 6 bases of the junction left unmatched. The CDR3 has 12 amino acids. CDR1 is SGHNT and CDR2 is YENEEA in the germline V gene. The CDR3 loop reads CASSLSAGGQFF. CDR3 in DNA: TGTGCCAGCAGCCTGTCCGCGGGAGGGCAGTTCTTC.

This clonotype occurred a few times. The V gene is TRBV10-2, the J gene TRBJ1-1; D call uncertain. The CDR3 has 12 residues. Trimming cost V 6 bases and J 5 bases, with 10 bases left between them. Germline CDR1 WSHSY, CDR2 SAAADI. DNA for the CDR3: TGCGCCAGCAGGGAACAACGGACTGAAGCTTTCTTT. Translating gives CASREQRTEAFF.

This clonotype has ten or more counts. The chain uses TRBV28 and TRBJ1-1; possibly TRBD1 for D (5 bases). The V and J ends lost 7 bases and 3 bases respectively, with 12 bases between them. The germline V gene has CDR1 MDHEN and CDR2 SYDVKM. The CDR3 is made up of 13 amino acids. CDR3 protein: CASITGGYTEAFF. The DNA of the CDR3 is TGTGCCAGCATTACCGGGGGGTACACTGAAGCTTTCTTT.

In this sample, this clonotype turned up many times. The rearrangement joins TRBV7-2 to TRBJ2-5, with 7 bases identical to TRBD1. The J call may not be correct, given that the DNA end is closer to TRBJ2-1. CDR1 is SGHTA, CDR2 FQGNSA, per germline. The CDR3 is 12 residues long. The CDR3 sequence: CASSTRTGAQFF. The CDR3 DNA reads TGTGCCAGCAGCACCCGGACAGGAGCCCAGTTCTTC.

This clonotype was counted at least ten times. V and J are TRBV15 and TRBJ1-2; D remains ambiguous. Per the germline V gene, CDR1 is LNHNV and CDR2 is YYDKDF (reference sequence). The length of the CDR3 is 16 residues. Trimming pared 0 bases from V and 6 bases from J, leaving 17 bases between. The CDR3 sequence: CATSRDLEEGYHGYTF. The CDR3 DNA sequence: TGTGCCACCAGCAGAGATCTAGAAGAAGGGTATCATGGCTACACCTTC.

The V and J genes are TRBV6-2 or TRBV6-3 and TRBJ2-7; TRBD2 is a possible D gene (5 bases). The CDR3 sequence is 11 residues long. Looked up from germline, CDR1 is MNHEY and CDR2 is SVGEGT. Deletions cut 10 bases from V and 3 bases from J, with 10 bases between. The CDR3 loop is CATRADYEQYF. The CDR3 DNA reads as TGTGCCACGAGGGCGGACTACGAGCAGTACTTC.

J is TRBJ2-3 and V is TRBV6-2 or TRBV6-3; TRBD1 matches at 8 bases. V gave up 6 bases and J gave up 9 bases; unmatched junction bases: 17. This CDR3 region has 16 residues. From germline, CDR1 is MNHEY and CDR2 SVGEGT. CDR3 DNA: TGTGCCAGCAGGCCGACCAGGGGGCGGAATAGGGAGACGCAGTATTTT. Encoded protein: CASRPTRGRNRETQYF.

This clonotype came up a few times. J is TRBJ2-4 and V is TRBV4-1; D unclear. Trimming took off 1 base at V and 0 bases at J, with 4 bases between the two ends. The CDR3 consists of 14 residues. CDR1 is MGHRA and CDR2 is YSYEKL in the germline V gene. This CDR3 reads CASSQVLAKNIQYF. CDR3 in DNA: TGCGCCAGCAGCCAAGTATTAGCCAAAAACATTCAGTACTTC.

V is TRBV5-1 and J is TRBJ2-6, with D maybe TRBD1 (5 bases). The CDR3 runs 15 residues. V gave up 5 bases and J gave up 0 bases, with 9 bases separating them. Germline V lookup: CDR1 SGHRS, CDR2 YFSETQ. CDR3 protein: CASRPTVSGANVLTF. CDR3 coding DNA: TGCGCCAGCAGGCCGACAGTCTCTGGGGCCAACGTCCTGACTTTC.

The V gene is TRBV20-1, the J gene TRBJ2-1; no reliable D call. V was shortened by 1 base and J by 5 bases, with 12 bases between the two germline ends. The V gene's germline CDR1 is DFQATT and CDR2 SNEGSKA (reference sequence). There are 14 residues in the CDR3. Here the CDR3 DNA reads TGCAGTGCTAGAGGGTCAACCGCCCACAATGAGCAGTTCTTC. It encodes CSARGSTAHNEQFF.

Turning to this clonotype: One base away lies a much larger clone, so this may be a sequencing read error. The genes are TRBV6-2 or TRBV6-3 and TRBJ2-7; TRBD1 might be the D (6 bases). The V gene's germline CDR1 is MNHEY and CDR2 SVGEGT. This CDR3 is built from 13 residues. CDR3 nucleotide sequence: TGTGCCGGCAGTTACTTTCAGGGGTACGAGCAGTACTTC. Translation gives CAGSYFQGYEQYF.

There are a few counts of this clonotype. The rearrangement joins TRBV20-1 to TRBJ2-7; the D gene is possibly TRBD2 (6 bases). This CDR3 has 13 residues. The germline V gene encodes CDR1 DFQATT and CDR2 SNEGSKA (reference sequence). V gave up 6 bases and J gave up 4 bases, with 16 bases separating them. The CDR3 DNA follows: TGCAGTGCCTCCCGGGGGAGCGAATACGAGCAGTACTTC. It codes for CSASRGSEYEQYF.

The rearrangement links TRBV7-9 to TRBJ1-2, with D perhaps TRBD1 (5 bases). V lost 4 bases and J lost 5, with 17 bases in between. The CDR3 sequence is 15 residues long. CDR1 and CDR2 from the germline V gene are SEHNR and FQNEAQ (reference sequence). The CDR3 DNA reads TGTGCCAGCAGCTCCCGCGGGGGGAGTTGGTATGGCTACACCTTC. Residues: CASSSRGGSWYGYTF.

V and J are TRBV6-4 and TRBJ1-2; a possible D gene is TRBD1 (5 bases). The CDR3 extends over 18 amino acids. Germline V gene data show CDR1 as MRHNA and CDR2 as SNTAGT. The V and J ends lost 3 bases and 6 bases respectively, with 26 bases between them. CDR3 sequence (DNA): TGTGCCAGCAGTGAAGTGAGTCTAGGTGTACCGGGACCTCATGGCTACACCTTC. The encoded protein is CASSEVSLGVPGPHGYTF.

The gene calls are TRBV5-1 and TRBJ2-1; D is perhaps TRBD2 (6 bases). The J call may be faulty, since TRBJ2-5 better matches the DNA end. The CDR3 spans 13 residues. Germline CDR1 is SGHRS and CDR2 is YFSETQ. CDR3 bases: TGCGCCAGCAGCTTGGAGGCCTCGGGGGCCCAGTACTTC. This sequence encodes CASSLEASGAQYF.